Detailed here is one T cell receptor beta chain. Antigen unknown. The sample is drawn from a study of OX40 agonist ivuxolimab in advanced cancers. General study results and limits: Dose levels from 0.1 to 3.0 mg/kg saw CD4+ and CD8+ blood T cells expand clonally by week 6.

Some clones are missing from TCRdb's copy, which holds only in-frame ones; the method was immunoSEQ multiplex PCR. The table includes roughly 21,000 clones, around nine tenths detected once. This CDR3 has 12 amino acids. V dropped 4 bases and J dropped 6 bases, with 9 bases sitting between them. CDR1 and CDR2 from the germline V gene are SEHNR and FQNEAQ (reference sequence). The sequence came from an adult with an advanced solid tumor such as melanoma, head and neck, liver or kidney cancer. Sequenced material: CD4+ or CD8+ T cells sorted from blood, taken in a trial of the OX40 agonist ivuxolimab. The V call is TRBV7-9, the J call TRBJ1-1; D remains ambiguous. The CDR3 DNA follows: TGTGCCAGCAGCTCCCTCCCGCCTGAAGCTTTCTTT. It yields the protein CASSSLPPEAFF.